Listed below are T cell receptor beta chains from one sample, sequenced in a study of control samples from healthy donors and cancer patients. Assay: immunoSEQ multiplex PCR; the TCRdb copy retains only in-frame clones and omits some. Of tens of thousands of clones listed, roughly four fifths were seen once; the top ten hold about 10%. The sequenced material came from blood. These receptor sequences come from a woman aged 60 to 75 in good health. Each CDR3 is given with its conserved first and last residue. The D gene is left open where the match is weak. For some rows the clone size is stated as once, few or many, or as a class when expanded; others skip it.

>TRBV18|NA|NA|TRBJ1-1
CASSRDTGVTEAFF
TGTGCCAGCTCACGGGACACGGGGGTAACTGAAGCTTTCTTT
>TRBV10-3|NA|NA|TRBJ2-7
CAISGGGMTYEQYF
TGTGCCATCAGTGGGGGAGGCATGACCTACGAGCAGTACTTC
>TRBV6-5|NA|NA|TRBJ1-5
CASSPVGNQPQHF
TGTGCCAGCAGTCCCGTTGGTAATCAGCCCCAGCATTTT
>TRBV10-3|NA|NA|TRBJ1-6
CAIRLGDNSPLHF
TGTGCCATCAGACTTGGGGATAATTCACCCCTCCACTTT
>TRBV10-1|once|NA|TRBJ2-1
CASSDISSGETEQFF
TGCGCCAGCAGTGACATAAGCTCGGGAGAAACTGAGCAGTTCTTC
>TRBV9|few|NA|TRBJ1-1
CASSPRGRGKTEAFF
TGTGCCAGCAGCCCCCGAGGACGGGGGAAGACTGAAGCTTTCTTT
>TRBV5-1|NA|TRBD2|TRBJ2-1
CASSAESSGRAPYNEQFF
TGCGCCAGCAGCGCCGAATCTAGCGGGAGGGCCCCCTACAATGAGCAGTTCTTC
>TRBV18|NA|NA|TRBJ1-3
CANSPGQSSGNTIYF
TGTGCCAACTCGCCGGGACAATCCTCTGGAAACACCATATATTTT
>TRBV27|NA|TRBD1|TRBJ1-5
CASSPDRGRWKIDQPQHF
TGTGCCAGCAGTCCTGACAGGGGGCGATGGAAGATAGATCAGCCCCAGCATTTT
>TRBV5-1|once|NA|TRBJ2-2
CASSESVTGELFF
TGCGCCAGCAGCGAGAGCGTTACCGGGGAGCTGTTTTTT
>TRBV7-2|NA|NA|TRBJ2-5
CASSLQPGPQETQYF
TGTGCCAGCAGCCTACAACCCGGGCCCCAAGAGACCCAGTACTTC
>TRBV12-3/TRBV12-4|NA|NA|TRBJ1-2
CASSFGEGAVTF
NA
>TRBV11-2|NA|NA|TRBJ2-5
CASSRRDSDPYMGETQYF
TGTGCCAGCAGCCGACGGGACTCCGATCCCTATATGGGAGAGACCCAGTACTTC
>TRBV6-2/TRBV6-3|NA|NA|TRBJ1-2
CASSWAEYGYTF
TGTGCCAGCAGTTGGGCAGAGTATGGCTACACCTTC
>TRBV3-1/TRBV3-2|once|NA|TRBJ2-2
CASGTERRSTGELFF
TGTGCCAGCGGGACGGAGCGGAGGAGCACCGGGGAGCTGTTTTTT
>TRBV23-1|once|NA|TRBJ2-3
CANLSGTQYF
TGCGCCAACCTCTCCGGTACGCAGTATTTT
>TRBV5-1|once|TRBD1|TRBJ1-4
CASSLPSTGLGEKLFF
TGCGCCAGCAGCTTACCCTCGACAGGGTTAGGCGAAAAACTGTTTTTT
>TRBV6-6|few|TRBD1|TRBJ1-5
CASSRQGINQPQHF
TGTGCCAGCAGCCGACAGGGAATCAATCAGCCCCAGCATTTT
>TRBV29-1|once|TRBD1|TRBJ2-7
CSVRRTGSDGYEQYF
TGCAGCGTACGACGGACAGGGTCAGACGGGTACGAGCAGTACTTC
>TRBV7-9|NA|NA|TRBJ2-7
CASSLEGWGSYEQYF
TGTGCCAGCAGCTTAGAGGGGTGGGGTTCCTACGAGCAGTACTTC
>TRBV5-1|NA|TRBD2|TRBJ2-1
CASSLGIGGSGNNEQFF
TGCGCCAGCAGCTTGGGGATCGGCGGGAGCGGAAACAATGAGCAGTTCTTC
>TRBV2|few|TRBD1|TRBJ1-2
CASMGQGVYGYTF
TGTGCCAGCATGGGACAGGGAGTCTATGGCTACACCTTC
>TRBV18|NA|NA|TRBJ1-4
CASSPGTPNEKLFF
TGTGCCAGCTCCCCCGGGACACCGAATGAAAAACTGTTTTTT
>TRBV18|NA|NA|TRBJ1-6
CASSADRGVFNSPLHF
TGTGCCAGCTCCGCCGATCGGGGGGTCTTCAATTCACCCCTCCACTTT
>TRBV21-1|once|NA|TRBJ1-2
CASSNSGTPEAGGYTF
TGTGCCAGCAGCAATTCCGGGACACCAGAGGCGGGTGGCTACACCTTC
>TRBV10-2|NA|TRBD2|TRBJ2-5
CASSRTSAQETQYF
TGCGCCAGCAGTAGGACTAGCGCACAAGAGACCCAGTACTTC
>TRBV14|NA|TRBD1|TRBJ1-2
CASSQKQGANYGYTF
TGTGCCAGCAGCCAAAAACAGGGGGCTAACTATGGCTACACCTTC
>TRBV6-5|NA|NA|TRBJ1-3
CASKIYPYEGNTIYF
TGTGCCAGCAAAATATACCCCTACGAGGGAAACACCATATATTTT
>TRBV5-6|NA|NA|TRBJ1-4
CASSLGLGNEKLFF
TGTGCCAGCAGCTTGGGTCTGGGAAATGAAAAACTGTTTTTT
>TRBV6-5|NA|NA|TRBJ1-1
CASSIAAGNTEAFF
TGTGCCAGCAGTATAGCGGCAGGGAACACTGAAGCTTTCTTT
>TRBV21-1|NA|NA|TRBJ2-1
CASSKEAEQVNEQFF
TGTGCCAGCAGCAAGGAGGCGGAGCAGGTCAATGAGCAGTTCTTC
>TRBV3-1/TRBV3-2|NA|TRBD2|TRBJ2-2
CASSQDRRLAVRELFF
TGTGCCAGCAGCCAAGATAGACGACTAGCAGTCCGGGAGCTGTTTTTT
>TRBV29-1|NA|NA|TRBJ2-7
CSVEHVQAGEQYF
TGCAGCGTTGAACATGTGCAGGCGGGCGAGCAGTACTTC
>TRBV2|NA|NA|TRBJ1-3
CASSERRAHTIYF
TGTGCCAGCAGCGAAAGGAGGGCCCACACCATATATTTT
>TRBV10-1|NA|NA|TRBJ2-3
CASSPGPTQYF
TGCGCCAGCAGTCCGGGACCTACGCAGTATTTT
>TRBV27|few|TRBD1|TRBJ1-5
CASSLGDSNQPQHF
TGTGCCAGCAGTTTAGGGGACAGTAATCAGCCCCAGCATTTT
>TRBV18|once|TRBD1|TRBJ1-4
CASSPRTGLATNEKLFF
TGTGCCAGCTCACCCAGGACAGGCCTTGCAACTAATGAAAAACTGTTTTTT
>TRBV2|once|TRBD2|TRBJ2-1
CASSVQREVDEQFF
TGTGCCAGCAGTGTACAGCGGGAGGTCGATGAGCAGTTCTTC
>TRBV18|NA|NA|TRBJ2-7
CASSPEGGSYEQYF
TGTGCCAGCTCACCAGAGGGGGGCTCCTACGAGCAGTACTTC
>TRBV29-1|NA|TRBD2|TRBJ2-1
CSGTSGSSYNEQFF
TGCAGCGGCACTAGCGGGAGCTCCTACAATGAGCAGTTCTTC
>TRBV19|NA|NA|TRBJ1-6
CASSIFQDNNSPLHF
TGTGCCAGTAGTATATTTCAGGATAATAATTCACCCCTCCACTTT
>TRBV12-3/TRBV12-4|NA|TRBD1|TRBJ2-1
CASSLRDRDEQFF
TGTGCCAGCAGCCTCCGGGACAGGGACGAGCAGTTCTTC
>TRBV29-1|NA|NA|TRBJ2-3
CSVESLPRTQYF
TGCAGCGTTGAATCTCTCCCGCGGACGCAGTATTTT